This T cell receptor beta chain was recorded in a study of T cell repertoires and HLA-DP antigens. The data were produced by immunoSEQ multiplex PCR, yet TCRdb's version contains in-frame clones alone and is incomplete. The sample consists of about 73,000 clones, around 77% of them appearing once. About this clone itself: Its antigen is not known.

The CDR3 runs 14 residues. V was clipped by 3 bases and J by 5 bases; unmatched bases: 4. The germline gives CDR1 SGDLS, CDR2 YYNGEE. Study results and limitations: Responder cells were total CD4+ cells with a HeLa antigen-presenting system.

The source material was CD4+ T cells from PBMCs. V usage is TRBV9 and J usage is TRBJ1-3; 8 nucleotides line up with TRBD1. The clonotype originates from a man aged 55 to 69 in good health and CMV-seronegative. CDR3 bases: TGTGCCAGCAGCGATGGGACAGGTCGAAACACCATATATTTT. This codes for CASSDGTGRNTIYF.